This entry features one TCR beta chain sequence. Antigen: not known. Original data processing: Without quality scores, immunoSEQ junctional reads could not be filtered like full-length reads. Repertoires were generated with immunoSEQ multiplex PCR, while TCRdb's copy carries only in-frame clones and drops some. Clonal size and the V and J genes are those of that table, whereas D and trimming came from the DNA. The repertoire holds approximately 2,000,000 clones, with just under 95% as singletons. These data come from a study of shared clonotypes between healthy human individuals. Background on the study: There were three CD4 naive, three CD4 memory, two CD8 naive and one CD8 memory plates per donor. Study observations and caveats: The expectation was that sequencing depth would affect clonotype sharing among donors.

Germline lookup yields CDR1 LNHDA and CDR2 SQIVND (reference sequence). The CDR3 spans 15 residues. V lost 6 bases and J 2 bases, leaving 13 bases between the germline ends. All participating donors were Caucasian adults from Nashville, Tennessee. The clonotype originates from a man between 18 and 29 years old in good health. Some clones in this sample may be carry-over from other donors' samples. Sequenced: naive CD4+ T cells from PBMCs. This sample's subset: CD45RA+ positively selected. The chain has TRBV19 and TRBJ2-2, with a weak D call TRBD1 (6 bases). CDR3 in amino acids: CASRVTGTNTGELFF. The CDR3 DNA reads TGTGCCAGTAGAGTCACCGGGACAAACACCGGGGAGCTGTTTTTT. The full variable domain, completed using reference TRBV19 and TRBJ2-2, is DGGITQSPKYLFRKEGQNVTLSCEQNLNHDAMYWYRQDPGQGLRLIYYSQIVNDFQKGDIAEGYSVSREKKESFPLTVTSAQKNPTAFYLCASRVTGTNTGELFFGEGSRLTVL.